The 25 T cell receptor beta chains reported below all come from one sample, sequenced in a study of cytomegalovirus exposure and HLA in healthy donors. Primers for the PCR totalled 60 Vbeta and 13 Jbeta. Repertoires were generated with immunoSEQ multiplex PCR, while TCRdb's copy carries only in-frame clones and drops some. Of about 190,000 clones listed, approximately 79% are singletons. The sequencing input was PBMCs. All receptors come from a young woman in good health and CMV-seronegative.

The V call is TRBV7-9, the J call TRBJ1-2; D unresolved. The V gene's germline CDR1 is SEHNR and CDR2 FQNEAQ (reference sequence). V was trimmed by 1 base and J by 8 bases, leaving 8 bases between them. The CDR3 sequence is 12 residues long. The CDR3 is CASSLGGWGYTF. CDR3 coding DNA: TGTGCCAGCAGCTTAGGCGGTTGGGGCTACACCTTC.

The J gene is TRBJ1-5, the V gene TRBV6-6; D might be TRBD1 (6 bases). With 0 bases removed from V and 7 bases from J, the gap between germline ends came to 13 bases. The CDR3 is 15 residues long. The germline V gene encodes CDR1 MNHNY and CDR2 SVGAGI (reference sequence). Here the CDR3 reads CASSYSTGLSQPQHF. The CDR3 bases are TGTGCCAGCAGTTACTCGACAGGTCTCAGCCAGCCCCAGCATTTT.

The gene calls are TRBV6-1 and TRBJ2-7; D gene unclear. This CDR3 is built from 13 residues. Deletions cut 5 bases from V and 5 bases from J, with 13 bases between. The germline CDR1 and CDR2 sequences are MNHNS and SASEGT. The CDR3 protein is CASSPLGGDEQYF. Here the CDR3 DNA reads TGTGCCAGCAGTCCCCTAGGTGGCGACGAGCAGTACTTC.

This chain connects TRBV6-4 to TRBJ2-2, with D maybe TRBD2 (6 bases). CDR1 is MRHNA, CDR2 SNTAGT, per germline. V was shortened by 3 bases and J by 6 bases, with 14 bases between the two germline ends. The CDR3 is 15 residues long. CDR3 nucleotides: TGTGCCAGCAGTGAAGTGGGGGGTCAGGCCGGGGAGCTGTTTTTT. Translating gives CASSEVGGQAGELFF.

The rearrangement joins TRBV7-2 to TRBJ1-5, with a weak D call TRBD1 (5 bases). The CDR3 consists of 17 residues. CDR1 SGHTA and CDR2 FQGNSA come from the germline V gene. V dropped 2 bases and J dropped 6 bases, with 20 bases sitting between them. The CDR3 loop is CASSLSLSGGRGQPQHF. The CDR3 nucleotides are TGTGCCAGCAGCTTAAGTTTATCGGGGGGTCGTGGTCAGCCCCAGCATTTT.

The chain combines TRBV7-9 with TRBJ1-2, with 9 bases that match TRBD1. The length of the CDR3 is 16 residues. The junction had 7 bases not matched to a gene; V was cut back by 5 bases and J by 0 bases. Germline CDR1 and CDR2: SEHNR and FQNEAQ (reference sequence). The CDR3 sequence is CASSLRTGAPNYGYTF. CDR3 in DNA: TGTGCCAGCAGCCTGAGGACAGGGGCCCCTAACTATGGCTACACCTTC.

This clone was seen a single time. The chain carries TRBV28 and TRBJ2-7; D is uncertain. The CDR3 is made up of 13 amino acids. CDR1 MDHEN and CDR2 SYDVKM come from the germline V gene. Trimming removed 5 bases at V and 4 bases at J, with 12 bases between. CDR3 sequence reads: CASSPPGTYEQYF. CDR3 bases: TGTGCCAGCAGTCCCCCAGGCACGTACGAGCAGTACTTC.

The CDR3 DNA follows: TGTGCCAGCTCGCCGCCGACAGGGGCCGACACCGGGGAGCTGTTTTTT. This translates into CASSPPTGADTGELFF. The J gene is TRBJ2-2, the V gene TRBV18; TRBD1 aligns across 8 bases. CDR3 length equals 16 residues. V lost 6 bases to trimming and J lost 3 bases; unmatched junction nucleotides: 9. Germline CDR1 reads KGHSH; CDR2 reads LQKENI.

The J gene is TRBJ2-5, the V gene TRBV28; 7 nucleotides align to TRBD2. The germline V gene has CDR1 MDHEN and CDR2 SYDVKM. This CDR3 has 17 amino acids. V lost 5 bases and J lost 0; bases outside the gene matches: 12. For the CDR3, the DNA is TGTGCCAGCAGTAATGGGGACCTCGGGAGGTACCAAGAGACCCAGTACTTC. As protein: CASSNGDLGRYQETQYF.

In DNA, the CDR3 is TGTGCCAGCTCACCACCGAACAGGGGGCAGGGGGCTTTCTTT. It encodes CASSPPNRGQGAFF. The gene calls are TRBV18 and TRBJ1-1; 9 bases map to TRBD1. The CDR3 consists of 14 residues. V lost 0 bases to trimming and J lost 11 bases; unmatched junction nucleotides: 7. CDR1 and CDR2 (germline): KGHSH, LQKENI.

The V and J genes are TRBV6-6 and TRBJ2-3; 7 bases are a match to TRBD2. V shed 4 bases and J 9 bases; nucleotides not matched to a gene: 16. This CDR3 has 16 residues. Germline V gene data show CDR1 as MNHNY and CDR2 as SVGAGI (reference sequence). CDR3 in DNA: TGTGCCAGCAGTTCCCCTTTGGGGGAGGGCCCAGGCACGCAGTATTTT. Encoded protein: CASSSPLGEGPGTQYF.

This clone was seen once. The chain joins TRBV27 to TRBJ1-1; 9 nucleotides line up with TRBD1. Looked up from germline, CDR1 is MNHEY and CDR2 is SMNVEV (reference sequence). This CDR3 has 15 amino acids. Unmatched junction bases numbered 9, after V lost 6 bases and J lost 4 bases. The CDR3 region has the DNA TGTGCCAGCAGGTCGGGACAGGGAAGGCTCACTGAAGCTTTCTTT. Amino acids: CASRSGQGRLTEAFF.

The chain combines TRBV30 with TRBJ1-5; tentatively, D is TRBD1 (6 bases). The V end lost 2 bases, the J end lost 7 bases, and 15 bases lay between the germline ends. CDR1 is GTSNPN and CDR2 is SVGIG in the germline V gene (reference sequence). This CDR3 comprises 14 residues. The CDR3 region has the DNA TGTGCCTGGAGTAGGGGGGGGCAGGGACAGCCCCAGCATTTT. As protein: CAWSRGGQGQPQHF.

This sequence joins TRBV19 and TRBJ2-3; 7 nucleotides align to TRBD1. Per the germline V gene, CDR1 is LNHDA and CDR2 is SQIVND (reference sequence). There are 13 residues in the CDR3. V trimming: 4 bases; J trimming: 6 bases; junction bases outside the gene matches: 4. The CDR3 sequence: CASSRDRADTQYF. The DNA of the CDR3 is TGTGCCAGTAGTAGAGACAGGGCTGATACGCAGTATTTT.

This sequence joins TRBV6-4 and TRBJ1-6, with 7 bases lining up with TRBD1. V lost 7 bases and J lost 7; bases outside the gene matches: 4. The CDR3 has 13 amino acids. The germline CDR1 and CDR2 sequences are MRHNA and SNTAGT. CDR3 DNA: TGTGCCAGCAAGCCAGGGGGAAATTCACCCCTCCACTTT. This codes for CASKPGGNSPLHF.

This clone was recorded once. The rearrangement uses TRBV14 and TRBJ2-7; D is unclear. The CDR3 covers 16 residues. V was cut by 3 bases and J by 0 bases, with 15 bases left in between. Germline V lookup: CDR1 SGHDN, CDR2 FVKESK. This chain's CDR3 is CASSHLPGLSSYEQYF. CDR3 coding DNA: TGTGCCAGCAGCCATCTTCCAGGCTTAAGCTCCTACGAGCAGTACTTC.

In this sample, this clone turned up once. The chain has TRBV27 and TRBJ2-7; D is possibly TRBD1 (5 bases). V gave up 5 bases and J gave up 3 bases, with 17 bases separating them. The CDR3 loop spans 15 amino acids. Germline CDR1 MNHEY, CDR2 SMNVEV (reference sequence). The CDR3 nucleotides read TGTGCCAGCAGTCCCTCTGAGTTACAGGACTACGAGCAGTACTTC. It yields the protein CASSPSELQDYEQYF.

The CDR3 nucleotides read TGTGCTAGTGTCCCCGACAACCAAGAGACCCAGTACTTC. This gives the protein CASVPDNQETQYF. The chain has TRBV12-5 and TRBJ2-5, with D uncertain. The CDR3 runs 13 residues. V was trimmed by 7 bases and J by 0 bases, leaving 9 bases between them. Germline CDR1 LGHNT, CDR2 FRNRAP.

The rearrangement uses TRBV9 and TRBJ1-2; TRBD1 matches at 7 bases. The CDR3 length is 16 residues. From germline, CDR1 is SGDLS and CDR2 YYNGEE. The J segment lost 1 base and the V segment lost 3 bases, leaving 9 bases of the junction unmatched. This CDR3 reads CASSDRGQAINYGYTF. In nucleotides, the CDR3 is TGTGCCAGCAGCGACCGAGGACAGGCGATTAACTATGGCTACACCTTC. Supplemented by reference TRBV9 and TRBJ1-2, the full variable domain reads DSGVTQTPKHLITATGQRVTLRCSPRSGDLSVYWYQQSLDQGLQFLIQYYNGEERAKGNILERFSAQQFPDLHSELNLSSLELGDSALYFCASSDRGQAINYGYTFGSGTRLTVV.

V usage is TRBV5-4 and J usage is TRBJ2-7; 8 bases agree with TRBD1. The CDR3 consists of 16 residues. V lost 0 bases to trimming and J lost 1 base; unmatched junction nucleotides: 6. Germline loops: CDR1 SGHNT, CDR2 YYREEE (reference sequence). The CDR3 DNA sequence: TGTGCCAGCAGCTTGGGACAGGGGTTGGGTTCCTACGAGCAGTACTTC. Translating gives CASSLGQGLGSYEQYF.

Points on this clone: The same CDR3 is also encoded by other DNA sequences in this sample. The chain has TRBV5-1 and TRBJ2-7; 7 bases are a match to TRBD1. The CDR3 consists of 13 residues. The germline V gene has CDR1 SGHRS and CDR2 YFSETQ. Unmatched junction bases numbered 3, after V lost 4 bases and J lost 2 bases. The CDR3, as DNA: TGCGCCAGCAGCGCCGGGACAGCCTACGAGCAGTACTTC. It yields the protein CASSAGTAYEQYF.

The V call is TRBV12-5, the J call TRBJ2-5; 13 nucleotides agree with TRBD2. V lost 5 bases, J lost 5 bases, and 5 bases stayed unmatched. The CDR3 runs to 15 residues. Germline CDR1 is LGHNT and CDR2 is FRNRAP. CDR3 DNA sequence: TGTGCTAGTGGTCCGGGACTAGCGGGGTCTGAGACCCAGTACTTC. Protein sequence: CASGPGLAGSETQYF.

The rearrangement uses TRBV7-2 and TRBJ1-1; 7 bases match TRBD1. The CDR3 has 13 amino acids. Germline V gene lookup returns CDR1 SGHTA and CDR2 FQGNSA. V was clipped by 2 bases and J by 3 bases; unmatched bases: 0. The CDR3 here is CASSLTGDTEAFF. In DNA form, the CDR3 reads TGTGCCAGCAGCTTAACAGGGGACACTGAAGCTTTCTTT.

The gene calls are TRBV19 and TRBJ2-5, with a possible D match to TRBD1 (5 bases). The V end lost 3 bases, the J end lost 0 bases, and 8 bases lay between the germline ends. The germline V gene encodes CDR1 LNHDA and CDR2 SQIVND (reference sequence). CDR3 size: 14 residues. CDR3 residues: CASSMGRDQETQYF. In nucleotides, the CDR3 is TGTGCCAGTAGTATGGGCAGGGACCAAGAGACCCAGTACTTC.

CDR3 amino acids: CACRVLGRGNEQFF. Written as DNA, the CDR3 is TGTGCCTGTAGGGTGCTGGGAAGGGGCAATGAGCAGTTCTTC. V usage is TRBV27 and J usage is TRBJ2-1, with a weak D call TRBD1 (5 bases). Trimming removed 11 bases from V and 6 bases from J, with 20 bases in between. Looked up from germline, CDR1 is MNHEY and CDR2 is SMNVEV (reference sequence). The length of the CDR3 is 14 residues.